The 15 T cell receptor beta chains in this list originate from one sample, sequenced in a study of prognosis after radiotherapy for stage I lung cancer. It was by two-round multiplex PCR that TCR beta CDR3 was amplified from genomic DNA. Each TRBV and TRBJ gene had its own primer in the first PCR round. TCRdb ran MiXCR on the multiplex PCR reads and lists one entry per CDR3 protein. The sample lists around 63,000 distinct CDR3 sequences; more than 25% were seen once. Sequenced here: PBMCs, sampled before or after stereotactic body radiation therapy (not recorded which). Receptors were obtained from a donor aged 50 or older with non-small cell lung cancer.

This clonotype has at least ten counts. The chain employs TRBV6-2 or TRBV6-3 and TRBJ1-1; D unclear. Germline V gene sequence: CDR1 MNHEY, CDR2 SVGEGT. The CDR3 contains 15 residues. V was shortened by 4 bases and J by 1 base, with 13 bases between the two germline ends. The CDR3 spells CASSSPRSQNTEAFF. CDR3 nucleotide sequence: TGTGCCAGCAGTTCCCCCCGGTCTCAGAACACTGAAGCTTTCTTT.

This clonotype has at least ten counts. V usage is TRBV19 and J usage is TRBJ1-2, with a possible D match to TRBD1 (5 bases). The CDR3 runs 14 residues. Germline V gene data show CDR1 as LNHDA and CDR2 as SQIVND (reference sequence). Trimming cost V 10 bases and J 1 base, with 16 bases left between them. CDR3: CATSQVGRNYGYTF. In nucleotides, the CDR3 is TGTGCCACCTCTCAGGTGGGGCGTAACTATGGCTACACCTTC.

This clonotype was seen many times. The rearrangement links TRBV20-1 to TRBJ2-1, with 8 bases lining up with TRBD1. This CDR3 has 13 residues. V shed 2 bases, J shed 9 bases, and the junction held 6 bases outside the gene matches. Looked up from germline, CDR1 is DFQATT and CDR2 is SNEGSKA (reference sequence). DNA of the CDR3: TGCAGTGCTAGAACTGCAGGGGGCGCTGAGCAGTTCTTC. Translating it yields CSARTAGGAEQFF.

This clonotype came up once. One base separates it from a far larger clone, so it is likely a read error. V and J are TRBV6-2 or TRBV6-3 and TRBJ2-3; 10 nucleotides line up with TRBD2. V lost 5 bases and J lost 0; bases outside the gene matches: 14. In germline, CDR1 is MNHEY, CDR2 SVGEGT. This CDR3 spans 19 amino acids. The CDR3 reads CASSAVAASGGLSTDTQYF. CDR3 nucleotides: TGTGCCAGCAGTGCTGTCGCGGCTAGCGGGGGCCTAAGCACAGATACGCAGTATTTT.

This clonotype occurred many times. The V call is TRBV19, the J call TRBJ1-2, with 9 bases identical to TRBD1. From germline, CDR1 is LNHDA and CDR2 SQIVND (reference sequence). V was pared by 6 bases and J by 6 bases, with 5 bases of the junction left unmatched. CDR3 length: 13 residues. The CDR3 DNA reads as TGTGCCAGTAGAGCTACAGGGGGCCATGGCTACACCTTC. As protein: CASRATGGHGYTF.

This clonotype was picked up many times. The gene calls are TRBV6-5 and TRBJ2-7; 9 nucleotides match TRBD1. The CDR3 consists of 13 residues. Germline CDR1 MNHEY, CDR2 SVGAGI. V was pared by 4 bases and J by 4 bases, with 2 bases of the junction left unmatched. Written as DNA, the CDR3 is TGTGCCAGCAGTTCACAGGGGGCTTACGAGCAGTACTTC. Translation: CASSSQGAYEQYF.

This clonotype occurred many times. V usage is TRBV2 and J usage is TRBJ1-3; unclear D gene. Germline assignment: CDR1 SNHLY and CDR2 FYNNEI. The V and J ends lost 6 bases and 0 bases respectively, with 12 bases between them. CDR3 length equals 15 residues. DNA for the CDR3: TGTGCCAGCAGCCCCTGGGATAGCTCTGGAAACACCATATATTTT. It is translated as CASSPWDSSGNTIYF. Combining the CDR3 with reference TRBV2 and TRBJ1-3 gives the whole variable domain EPEVTQTPSHQVTQMGQEVILRCVPISNHLYFYWYRQILGQKVEFLVSFYNNEISEKSEIFDDQFSVERPDGSNFTLKIRSTKLEDSAMYFCASSPWDSSGNTIYFGEGSWLTVV.

At least ten counts were recorded for this clonotype. The chain carries TRBV28 and TRBJ1-2; D unclear. V lost 7 bases, J lost 4 bases, and 13 bases lay in between. The CDR3 length is 13 residues. The V gene's germline CDR1 is MDHEN and CDR2 SYDVKM. CDR3 loop: CASTTLSSYGYTF. In nucleotides, the CDR3 is TGTGCCAGCACCACGCTCTCCAGCTATGGCTACACCTTC.

A remark on this clonotype: A clone one base away is much larger, so this may be a read error. This CDR3 fails to terminate in the conserved phenylalanine or tryptophan, so it likely reflects a read error. The chain joins TRBV2 to TRBJ1-2; D unresolved. V was cut by 3 bases and J by 3 bases, with 5 bases left in between. This CDR3 region has 12 residues. Germline V gene data show CDR1 as SNHLY and CDR2 as FYNNEI. CDR3 region: CASSDTYYGYTL. DNA of the CDR3: TGTGCCAGCAGTGACACCTACTATGGCTACACCCTC.

This clonotype was picked up a small number of times. The chain's CDR3 is CASSRETGSGYTF. Written as DNA, the CDR3 is TGTGCCAGCAGCCGGGAAACAGGGTCCGGCTACACCTTC. The genes are TRBV5-4 and TRBJ1-2, with a possible D match to TRBD1 (6 bases). The CDR3 totals 13 residues. Trimming took 4 bases from V and 8 from J, leaving 15 bases between them. Germline CDR1 reads SGHNT; CDR2 reads YYREEE (reference sequence).

The chain couples TRBV12-3 or TRBV12-4 to TRBJ1-5; D may be TRBD1 (5 bases). V lost 1 base, J lost 1 base, and 17 bases lay in between. There are 18 residues in the CDR3. CDR3 region: CASSLGWGAGVSNQPQHF. The DNA of the CDR3 is TGTGCCAGCAGTTTAGGGTGGGGCGCGGGGGTAAGCAATCAGCCCCAGCATTTT.

This clonotype was detected ten times or more. V and J are TRBV11-3 and TRBJ2-1; 9 bases are a match to TRBD1. The germline gives CDR1 SGHNT, CDR2 YENEEA. After removal of 7 bases from V and 8 bases from J, the junction contained 21 bases not matched to a gene. The CDR3 extends over 18 amino acids. CDR3 in amino acids: CASTRRDRVLSLFYEQFF. CDR3 bases: TGTGCCAGCACTAGGCGGGACAGGGTCCTTTCCTTATTCTATGAGCAGTTCTTC.

This clonotype has a count of ten or more. The chain is built from TRBV6-1 and TRBJ2-4; no clear D gene. Looked up from germline, CDR1 is MNHNS and CDR2 is SASEGT. This CDR3 has 13 amino acids. With 10 bases removed from V and 0 bases from J, the gap between germline ends came to 10 bases. The CDR3 bases are TGTGCCACCAGAACACTAGCCAAAAACATTCAGTACTTC. Translating gives CATRTLAKNIQYF.

This clonotype was detected many times. V usage is TRBV12-3 or TRBV12-4 and J usage is TRBJ2-1; no clear D gene. Trimming removed 5 bases from V and 6 bases from J, with 11 bases in between. This CDR3 contains 13 residues. DNA for the CDR3: TGTGCCAGCAGTCCCACCCCGTTCAATGAGCAGTTCTTC. It encodes CASSPTPFNEQFF.

This clonotype was counted at least ten times. V usage is TRBV12-3 or TRBV12-4 and J usage is TRBJ2-5; TRBD1 aligns across 7 bases. Germline trimming cut 8 bases from V and 2 bases from J; bases unmatched to any gene: 5. This CDR3 contains 13 residues. CDR3 sequence (DNA): TGTGCCAGCGGGGCGACAGGGCAAGAGACCCAGTACTTC. Residues: CASGATGQETQYF.